One sample yielded the 30 T cell receptor beta chains listed below, sequenced in a study of human T cells and chemical hapten exposure. Indicated time point: pre-sensitization, week 0. Treatment given: therapeutic diphenylcyclopropenone sensitization with weekly scalp DPC. TCRdb re-called the RACE reads with MiXCR, one entry per CDR3 protein. Here the sample spans more than 300,000 distinct CDR3 sequences, approximately 5.1% being singletons. Sequences were derived from whole blood, sampled in connection with sensitization to the hapten diphenylcyclopropenone (DPC). These receptors were obtained from a woman between 45 and 60 years old with alopecia areata. Some clones in this sample may be carry-over from other donors' samples.

This clonotype was seen repeatedly, ten times or more. V is TRBV25-1 and J is TRBJ2-3, with D perhaps matching TRBD1 or TRBD2 (7 bases each). This CDR3 has 13 amino acids. From germline, CDR1 is MGHDK and CDR2 SYGVNS. Trimming shortened V by 5 bases and J by 5 bases, and 11 bases separated the two germline ends. Here the CDR3 DNA reads TGTGCCAGCAGTCCAGGGGGGGTAGATACGCAGTATTTT. As protein: CASSPGGVDTQYF.

The genes are TRBV9 and TRBJ2-7; D is possibly TRBD1 or TRBD2 (5 bases each). This CDR3 has 15 residues. V lost 0 bases, J lost 2 bases, and 12 bases lay in between. CDR1 is SGDLS and CDR2 is YYNGEE in the germline V gene. The CDR3 nucleotides are TGTGCCAGCAGCGTAGGAGGGGAACATACCTACGAGCAGTACTTC. The encoded protein is CASSVGGEHTYEQYF.

This clonotype was recorded a few times. The CDR3 DNA sequence: TGTGCCAGCAGTCCACCTGACCCCGAGCAGTACTTC. As protein: CASSPPDPEQYF. The chain combines TRBV6-2 or TRBV6-3 with TRBJ2-7; D is undetermined. Germline CDR1 is MNHEY and CDR2 is SVGEGT. V gave up 5 bases and J gave up 6 bases, with 11 bases separating them. CDR3 length equals 12 residues.

Many counts were recorded for this clonotype. The gene calls are TRBV2 and TRBJ2-3, with D uncertain. Germline-derived CDR1 and CDR2 are SNHLY and FYNNEI. The germline V and J ends were trimmed by 1 base and 2 bases, with 10 bases remaining between them. The CDR3 is made up of 15 amino acids. The CDR3 DNA reads TGTGCCAGCAGTGAAGGCTACTCTATCACAGATACGCAGTATTTT. Encoded protein: CASSEGYSITDTQYF.

This clonotype has more than one count but fewer than ten. The rearrangement joins TRBV20-1 to TRBJ1-6; tentatively, D is TRBD1 (5 bases). V shed 6 bases and J shed 10 bases, with 13 bases lying between them. Germline V lookup: CDR1 DFQATT, CDR2 SNEGSKA (reference sequence). The CDR3 totals 12 residues. In DNA form, the CDR3 reads TGCAGTGCCGGACATTCCGCGTCACCCCTCCACTTT. It encodes CSAGHSASPLHF.

This clonotype was seen many times. In DNA, the CDR3 is TGTGCCAGCAGCCTGGGTGATAATGAAAAACTGTTTTTT. Its protein is CASSLGDNEKLFF. The chain uses TRBV5-6 and TRBJ1-4; D remains unclear. V lost 4 bases, J lost 4 bases, and 8 bases lay in between. Germline assignment: CDR1 SGHDT and CDR2 YYEEEE. The CDR3 spans 13 residues.

This clonotype appeared many times. The chain recombines TRBV18 with TRBJ1-3; possible D gene TRBD1, 6 bases. V lost 4 bases to trimming and J lost 3 bases, with 16 bases between them. The V gene's germline CDR1 is KGHSH and CDR2 LQKENI. This CDR3 has 16 amino acids. CDR3 sequence reads: CASSQTRGRGGNTIYF. The CDR3 bases are TGTGCCAGCTCACAGACACGGGGGCGAGGTGGAAACACCATATATTTT.

This clonotype was recorded a few times. The V call is TRBV27, the J call TRBJ1-5, with 7 positions matching TRBD1. The germline V gene has CDR1 MNHEY and CDR2 SMNVEV (reference sequence). J was trimmed by 5 bases and V by 2 bases; bases with no gene match: 3. The CDR3 is 14 residues long. CDR3 residues: CASSLRQGHQPQHF. CDR3 DNA sequence: TGTGCCAGCAGTTTAAGACAGGGACATCAGCCCCAGCATTTT.

This clonotype was counted a few times. With a much larger clone just one base away, this may be a read error. J is TRBJ2-1 and V is TRBV20-1, with a possible D match to TRBD2 (6 bases). The germline V gene has CDR1 DFQATT and CDR2 SNEGSKA (reference sequence). Trimming cost V 1 base and J 0 bases, with 10 bases left between them. The CDR3 consists of 15 residues. As DNA, the CDR3 is TGCAGTGCTAGAGCGGGGGTGAACTCCTACAATGAGCAGTTCTTC. This sequence encodes CSARAGVNSYNEQFF.

Only a few counts were recorded for this clonotype. The J gene is TRBJ1-4, the V gene TRBV29-1, with 7 bases lining up with TRBD1. The germline gives CDR1 SQVTM, CDR2 ANQGSEA. This CDR3 contains 13 residues. Trimming at V came to 6 bases and at J to 5 bases, leaving 6 bases not matched to a gene. DNA of the CDR3: TGCAGCGTGACAGGGAAGAGGAATGAAAAACTGTTTTTT. It translates to CSVTGKRNEKLFF. The whole variable domain, filled in from reference TRBV29-1 and TRBJ1-4, reads SAVISQKPSRDICQRGTSLTIQCQVDSQVTMMFWYRQQPGQSLTLIATANQGSEATYESGFVIDKFPISRPNLTFSTLTVSNMSPEDSSIYLCSVTGKRNEKLFFGSGTQLSVL.

The chain uses TRBV6-5 and TRBJ2-5, with TRBD2 as a possible D gene (5 bases). Germline V lookup: CDR1 MNHEY, CDR2 SVGAGI. Trimming stripped 0 bases from V and 6 bases from J, with 11 bases between. This CDR3 spans 14 amino acids. The CDR3 region is CASSYSAEPQTQYF. DNA for the CDR3: TGTGCCAGCAGTTACTCAGCGGAGCCTCAGACCCAGTACTTC.

The V call is TRBV2, the J call TRBJ2-3; TRBD2 is a possible D gene (6 bases). The CDR3 has 16 residues. Trimming stripped 5 bases from V and 0 bases from J, with 15 bases between. Germline CDR1 is SNHLY and CDR2 is FYNNEI. DNA of the CDR3: TGTGCCAGCAGTTTCGGGGGTGGGGCTAGCACAGATACGCAGTATTTT. Translating it yields CASSFGGGASTDTQYF.

This clonotype was observed many times. The genes are TRBV6-2 or TRBV6-3 and TRBJ1-1; no firm D call. The CDR3 has 15 residues. Germline CDR1 is MNHEY and CDR2 is SVGEGT. The V and J ends lost 5 bases and 3 bases respectively, with 16 bases between them. CDR3 DNA: TGTGCCAGCAGTAACCGTCGCAGCCCGTACACTGAAGCTTTCTTT. As protein: CASSNRRSPYTEAFF.

The chain employs TRBV3-1 and TRBJ1-2; perhaps TRBD1 as D (6 bases). CDR3 size: 13 residues. V lost 6 bases and J 7 bases, leaving 15 bases between the germline ends. The V gene's germline CDR1 is LGHDT and CDR2 YNNKEL (reference sequence). The CDR3 DNA is TGTGCCAGCAGACTGACAGGCGATTTTGGCTACACCTTC. This sequence encodes CASRLTGDFGYTF.

In this sample, this clonotype turned up many times. The chain has TRBV20-1 and TRBJ2-1; D is undetermined. Looked up from germline, CDR1 is DFQATT and CDR2 is SNEGSKA (reference sequence). The V end was cut by 4 bases, the J end by 6 bases, with 7 bases between. The CDR3 runs 11 residues. CDR3 loop: CSAISINEQFF. The CDR3 coding sequence is TGCAGTGCTATCTCAATCAATGAGCAGTTCTTC.

In this sample, this clonotype turned up many times. The chain couples TRBV18 to TRBJ2-7; D not resolved. Germline V gene lookup returns CDR1 KGHSH and CDR2 LQKENI. V lost 2 bases and J lost 2, with 13 bases in between. This CDR3 is 15 amino acids long. CDR3 in DNA: TGTGCCAGCTCACCAAGTCTGGGTTCCACCTACGAGCAGTACTTC. It is translated as CASSPSLGSTYEQYF.

This clonotype was seen only a few times. The chain is built from TRBV6-6 and TRBJ1-5; no clear D. Germline CDR1 and CDR2: MNHNY and SVGAGI (reference sequence). CDR3 length: 14 residues. V was trimmed by 4 bases and J by 2 bases, leaving 9 bases between them. CDR3 amino acids: CASSSGSGNQPQHF. In DNA form, the CDR3 reads TGTGCCAGCAGTTCGGGTTCCGGCAATCAGCCCCAGCATTTT.

This clonotype was found many times. The chain carries TRBV20-1 and TRBJ2-2; tentative D call: TRBD1 (6 bases). Trimming pared 6 bases from V and 12 bases from J, leaving 14 bases between. Germline CDR1 is DFQATT and CDR2 is SNEGSKA (reference sequence). This CDR3 has 11 amino acids. The CDR3 region is CSAITQGKLFF. The CDR3 DNA is TGCAGTGCAATCACGCAGGGGAAGCTGTTTTTT.

This clonotype was seen many times. The J gene is TRBJ2-2, the V gene TRBV2; D possibly corresponds to TRBD2 (5 bases). Germline V gives CDR1 SNHLY, CDR2 FYNNEI. V lost 7 bases and J 4 bases, leaving 16 bases between the germline ends. The CDR3 is 15 amino acids. CDR3 sequence reads: CASTTDGILTGELFF. The CDR3 region has the DNA TGTGCCAGCACCACGGACGGGATCCTCACCGGGGAGCTGTTTTTT.

This clonotype occurred a few times. The chain recombines TRBV7-2 with TRBJ2-5; maybe TRBD1 (6 bases). Trimming cost V 0 bases and J 2 bases, with 13 bases left between them. Looked up from germline, CDR1 is SGHTA and CDR2 is FQGNSA. The CDR3 is made up of 16 amino acids. The CDR3 region is CASSLARGQTQETQYF. The CDR3 DNA follows: TGTGCCAGCAGCTTAGCCAGGGGCCAAACACAAGAGACCCAGTACTTC.

This clonotype was picked up many times. The rearrangement uses TRBV24-1 and TRBJ2-7; 9 nucleotides line up with TRBD2. Per the germline V gene, CDR1 is KGHDR and CDR2 is SFDVKD. This CDR3 contains 15 residues. The V segment lost 1 base and the J segment 1 base; nucleotides outside the gene matches: 1. The CDR3 nucleotides are TGTGCCACCAGTGATTTTACTAGCGGGTCCTACGAGCAGTACTTC. Translating gives CATSDFTSGSYEQYF.

The chain employs TRBV5-1 and TRBJ1-5; tentative D call: TRBD1 (6 bases). The CDR3 covers 14 residues. Deletions cut 4 bases from V and 3 bases from J, with 11 bases between. In germline, CDR1 is SGHRS, CDR2 YFSETQ. CDR3 protein: CASSPEGDNQPQHF. The CDR3, as DNA: TGCGCCAGCAGCCCCGAGGGGGACAATCAGCCCCAGCATTTT.

This clonotype was seen ten or more times. J is TRBJ2-3 and V is TRBV4-3, with 8 nucleotides matching TRBD2. V shed 0 bases and J 5 bases; nucleotides not matched to a gene: 7. Germline values: CDR1 LGHNA, CDR2 YSLEER. The length of the CDR3 is 16 residues. DNA of the CDR3: TGCGCCAGCAGCCAAGAGGCGGGAGGCCGAGGAGATACGCAGTATTTT. It yields the protein CASSQEAGGRGDTQYF.

A few counts support this clonotype. The rearrangement uses TRBV5-5 and TRBJ1-5; possibly TRBD1 for D (5 bases). The CDR3 runs 16 residues. CDR1 SGHKS and CDR2 YYEKEE come from the germline V gene (reference sequence). Trimming pared 0 bases from V and 0 bases from J, leaving 10 bases between. CDR3 coding DNA: TGTGCCAGCAGCTTGGGACAGCCTTATAGCAATCAGCCCCAGCATTTT. Translating gives CASSLGQPYSNQPQHF.

The chain combines TRBV6-1 with TRBJ2-3; the match to TRBD1 covers 10 bases. The germline CDR1 and CDR2 sequences are MNHNS and SASEGT. This CDR3 is 13 amino acids long. V was pared by 5 bases and J by 5 bases, with 1 base of the junction left unmatched. CDR3 DNA: TGTGCCAGCAGTTGGGACAGGGGAGATACGCAGTATTTT. It codes for CASSWDRGDTQYF.

For the CDR3, the DNA is TGTGCCAGCAGTTCCCTACGGGGAGGATTCTATGGCTACACCTTC. Its protein product is CASSSLRGGFYGYTF. The chain links TRBV6-5 to TRBJ1-2; no firm D call. Trimming took 4 bases from V and 4 from J, leaving 16 bases between them. Germline assignment: CDR1 MNHEY and CDR2 SVGAGI. The CDR3 covers 15 residues.

This clonotype came up many times. J is TRBJ1-1 and V is TRBV3-1; 8 bases agree with TRBD1. CDR1 and CDR2 from the germline V gene are LGHDT and YNNKEL (reference sequence). Losses at the gene ends were 5 bases for V and 5 bases for J; bases not matched to a gene: 4. The CDR3 length is 13 residues. In DNA form, the CDR3 reads TGTGCCAGCAGCACGACAGGGGTGACTGAAGCTTTCTTT. It translates to CASSTTGVTEAFF.

The rearrangement links TRBV20-1 to TRBJ2-3; 12 bases line up with TRBD2. The germline CDR1 and CDR2 sequences are DFQATT and SNEGSKA (reference sequence). This CDR3 has 13 amino acids. J was trimmed by 5 bases and V by 4 bases; bases with no gene match: 1. CDR3 coding DNA: TGCAGTGCTACGGGACTAGCGGGAGATACGCAGTATTTT. Encoded protein: CSATGLAGDTQYF.

This clonotype was seen repeatedly, ten times or more. The chain carries TRBV6-1 and TRBJ2-1, with 9 bases fitting TRBD1. V lost 3 bases and J lost 6; bases outside the gene matches: 9. The CDR3 loop spans 16 amino acids. From germline, CDR1 is MNHNS and CDR2 SASEGT. The CDR3 sequence is CASSDPDRGEVNEQFF. CDR3 DNA: TGTGCCAGCAGTGATCCGGACAGGGGTGAAGTCAATGAGCAGTTCTTC.

This clonotype was counted ten times or more. This chain links TRBV20-1 with TRBJ2-7; 15 bases are shared with TRBD2. Germline V gene lookup returns CDR1 DFQATT and CDR2 SNEGSKA (reference sequence). There are 15 residues in the CDR3. The trim removed 3 bases at V and 4 bases at J, leaving 4 bases unmatched. CDR3 DNA sequence: TGCAGTGCTAGCGGACTAGCGGGAGGGGATTACGAGCAGTACTTC. It specifies CSASGLAGGDYEQYF.